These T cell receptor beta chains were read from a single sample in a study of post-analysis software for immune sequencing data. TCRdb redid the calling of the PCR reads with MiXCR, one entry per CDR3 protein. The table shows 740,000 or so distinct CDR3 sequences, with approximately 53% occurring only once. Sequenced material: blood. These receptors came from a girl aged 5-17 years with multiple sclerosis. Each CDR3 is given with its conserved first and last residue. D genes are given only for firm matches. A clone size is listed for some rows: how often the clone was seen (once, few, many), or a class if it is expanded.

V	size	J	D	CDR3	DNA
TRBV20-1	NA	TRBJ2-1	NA	CSARVWREEWNEQFF	TGCAGTGCTAGAGTTTGGAGGGAGGAATGGAATGAGCAGTTCTTC
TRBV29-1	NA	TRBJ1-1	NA	CSVAPQGLNTEAFF	TGCAGCGTTGCCCCACAAGGACTAAACACTGAAGCTTTCTTT
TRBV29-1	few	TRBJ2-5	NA	CSVSLAIQETQYF	TGCAGCGTGTCCCTTGCGATCCAAGAGACCCAGTACTTC
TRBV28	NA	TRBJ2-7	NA	CASSWGQRYEQYF	TGTGCCAGCAGCTGGGGACAAAGATACGAGCAGTACTTC
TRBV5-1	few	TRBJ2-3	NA	CASSLESADTQYF	TGCGCCAGCAGCTTGGAGTCTGCAGATACGCAGTATTTT
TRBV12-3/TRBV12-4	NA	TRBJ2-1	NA	CASSLAPGSAAYEQFF	TGTGCCAGCAGTTTAGCACCGGGATCGGCAGCATATGAGCAGTTCTTC
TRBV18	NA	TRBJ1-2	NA	CASSPKLRERGYTF	TGTGCCAGCTCACCAAAGCTCAGGGAACGTGGCTACACCTTC
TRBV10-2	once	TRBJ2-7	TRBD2	CASSEGDRLAGNEQYF	TGCGCCAGCAGTGAAGGCGACAGACTAGCGGGGAACGAGCAGTACTTC
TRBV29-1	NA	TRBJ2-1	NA	CSVEEGSYEQFF	TGCAGCGTTGAAGAAGGATCTTATGAGCAGTTCTTC
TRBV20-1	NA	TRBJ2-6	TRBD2	CSARGLAGGGANVLTF	TGCAGTGCTAGGGGACTAGCGGGAGGAGGGGCCAACGTCCTGACTTTC
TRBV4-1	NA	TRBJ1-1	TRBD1	CASTQGSDEAFF	TGCGCCAGCACACAGGGGTCCGATGAAGCTTTCTTT
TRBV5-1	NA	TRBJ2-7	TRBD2	CASGLGTSGGFSSYEQYF	TGCGCCAGCGGTCTGGGTACCAGCGGGGGCTTTAGCTCCTACGAGCAGTACTTC
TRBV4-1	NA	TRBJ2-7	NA	CASSQEGSRDYEQYF	TGCGCCAGCAGCCAAGAGGGCAGTCGGGACTACGAGCAGTACTTC
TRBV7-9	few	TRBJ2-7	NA	CASSSLDASYEQYF	TGTGCCAGCAGCTCTCTGGACGCCTCCTACGAGCAGTACTTC
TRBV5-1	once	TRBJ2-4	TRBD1	CASSWTGLGEQYF	TGCGCCAGCAGCTGGACAGGGCTGGGGGAGCAGTACTTC
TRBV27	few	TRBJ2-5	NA	CASSLAPGYQETQYF	TGTGCCAGCAGTTTAGCCCCGGGGTACCAAGAGACCCAGTACTTC
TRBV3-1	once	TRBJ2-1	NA	CASSYGGGWVEQFF	TGTGCCAGCTCTTACGGAGGGGGGTGGGTTGAGCAGTTCTTC
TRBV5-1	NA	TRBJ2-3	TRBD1	CASSIGQGITDTQYF	TGCGCCAGCAGCATCGGACAGGGGATAACAGATACGCAGTATTTT
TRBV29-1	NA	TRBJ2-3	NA	CSVRINTDTQYF	TGCAGCGTGCGGATTAACACAGATACGCAGTATTTT
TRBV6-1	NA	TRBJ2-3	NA	CASSVGRDPRHPDTQYF	TGTGCCAGCAGCGTGGGACGGGACCCACGGCACCCAGATACGCAGTATTTT
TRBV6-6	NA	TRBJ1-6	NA	CASREGPPLHF	TGTGCCAGCAGAGAGGGTCCACCCCTCCACTTT
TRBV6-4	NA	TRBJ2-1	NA	CASSVLSTDNEQFF	TGTGCCAGCAGTGTGCTCTCCACCGACAATGAGCAGTTCTTC
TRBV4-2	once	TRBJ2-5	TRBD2	CASSLAELASETQYF	TGTGCCAGCAGCCTGGCCGAACTAGCGTCAGAGACCCAGTACTTC
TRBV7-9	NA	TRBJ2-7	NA	CASSLAGHDTSYEQYF	TGTGCCAGCAGCTTAGCAGGGCATGATACCTCCTACGAGCAGTACTTC
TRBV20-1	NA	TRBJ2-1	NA	CSLRMGQSYNEQFF	TGCAGCCTACGTATGGGGCAGAGTTATAATGAGCAGTTCTTC
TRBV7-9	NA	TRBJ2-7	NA	CASSSFLDFPYEQYF	TGTGCCAGCAGCTCATTTCTAGATTTCCCCTACGAGCAGTACTTC
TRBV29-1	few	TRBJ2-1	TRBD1	CSVESRDRGLYNEQFF	TGCAGCGTTGAATCCCGCGACAGGGGGCTTTACAATGAGCAGTTCTTC
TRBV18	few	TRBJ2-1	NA	CASSTRSGYNEQFF	TGTGCCAGCTCAACTCGATCGGGTTACAATGAGCAGTTCTTC
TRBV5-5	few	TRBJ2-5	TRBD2	CASSLGLAGERETQYF	TGTGCCAGCAGCTTGGGGCTAGCGGGGGAGAGGGAGACCCAGTACTTC
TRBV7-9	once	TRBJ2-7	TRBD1	CASSSEDRSSYEQYF	TGTGCCAGCAGCTCCGAGGACAGGTCCTCCTACGAGCAGTACTTC
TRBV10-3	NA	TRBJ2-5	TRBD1	CAIMGQGAEGQYF	TGTGCCATCATGGGACAGGGCGCCGAGGGGCAGTACTTC
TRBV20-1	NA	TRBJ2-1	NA	CSASGVSSYNEQFF	TGCAGTGCTAGTGGGGTAAGCTCCTACAATGAGCAGTTCTTC
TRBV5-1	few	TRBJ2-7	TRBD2	CASSLVGAGATYEQYF	TGCGCCAGCAGCTTGGTTGGAGCGGGAGCAACCTACGAGCAGTACTTC
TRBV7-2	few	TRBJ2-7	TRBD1	CASSYGTVPYEQYF	TGTGCCAGCAGCTACGGGACAGTTCCCTACGAGCAGTACTTC
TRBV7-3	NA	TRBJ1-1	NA	CVSSPMGVMNTEAFF	TGTGTCAGCAGCCCAATGGGGGTCATGAACACTGAAGCTTTCTTT
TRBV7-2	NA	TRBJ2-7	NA	CASSWRGTATTFYEQYF	TGTGCCAGCAGCTGGCGTGGTACAGCCACAACCTTCTACGAGCAGTACTTC
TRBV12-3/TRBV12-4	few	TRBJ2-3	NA	CASSGAGPGSADTQYF	TGTGCCAGCAGTGGAGCAGGGCCCGGTAGTGCAGATACGCAGTATTTT
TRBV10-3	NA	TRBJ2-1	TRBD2	CATATAGGPMDEQFF	TGTGCCACCGCAACAGCGGGAGGGCCTATGGATGAGCAGTTCTTC
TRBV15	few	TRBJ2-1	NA	CATSRDMVDEQFF	TGTGCCACCAGCAGAGATATGGTAGATGAGCAGTTCTTC
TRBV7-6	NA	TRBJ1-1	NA	CASSLATGLGDTEAFF	TGTGCCAGCAGCTTAGCGACAGGCCTTGGGGACACTGAAGCTTTCTTT
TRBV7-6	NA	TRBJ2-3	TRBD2	CASSETSGERDTQYF	TGTGCCAGCAGCGAGACTAGCGGGGAAAGGGATACGCAGTATTTT
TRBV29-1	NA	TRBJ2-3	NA	CSVEAGLADTQYF	TGCAGCGTTGAGGCAGGTCTAGCAGATACGCAGTATTTT
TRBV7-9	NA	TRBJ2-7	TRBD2	CASSPAGLAGFSYEQYF	TGTGCCAGCAGCCCAGCAGGACTAGCAGGCTTCTCCTACGAGCAGTACTTC
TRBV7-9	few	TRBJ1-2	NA	CASNLGGGLQGGYTF	TGTGCCAGCAACCTTGGCGGGGGACTCCAGGGTGGCTACACCTTC